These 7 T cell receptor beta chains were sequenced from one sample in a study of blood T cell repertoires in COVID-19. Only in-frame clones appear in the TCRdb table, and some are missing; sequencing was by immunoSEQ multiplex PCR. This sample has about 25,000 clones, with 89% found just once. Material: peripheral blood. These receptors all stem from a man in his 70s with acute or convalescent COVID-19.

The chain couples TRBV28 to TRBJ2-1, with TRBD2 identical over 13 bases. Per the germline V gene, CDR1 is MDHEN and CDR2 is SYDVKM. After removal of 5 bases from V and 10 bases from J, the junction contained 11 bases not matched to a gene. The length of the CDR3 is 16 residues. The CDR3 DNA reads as TGTGCCAGCAGTACCCTCGGACTAGCGGGAGTTCAAGAGCAGTTCTTC. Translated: CASSTLGLAGVQEQFF.

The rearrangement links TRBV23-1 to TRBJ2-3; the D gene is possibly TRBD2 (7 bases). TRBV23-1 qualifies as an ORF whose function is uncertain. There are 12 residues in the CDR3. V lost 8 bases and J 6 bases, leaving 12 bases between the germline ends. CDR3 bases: TGCGCCAGCCGGGGGGCTGAGGATACGCAGTATTTT. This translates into CASRGAEDTQYF.

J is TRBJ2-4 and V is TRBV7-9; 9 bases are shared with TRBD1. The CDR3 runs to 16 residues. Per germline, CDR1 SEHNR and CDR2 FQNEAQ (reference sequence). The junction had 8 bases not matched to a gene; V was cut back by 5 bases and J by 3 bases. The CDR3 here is CASSPPGQGHKNIQYF. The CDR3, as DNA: TGTGCCAGCAGCCCCCCGGGACAGGGTCACAAAAACATTCAGTACTTC.

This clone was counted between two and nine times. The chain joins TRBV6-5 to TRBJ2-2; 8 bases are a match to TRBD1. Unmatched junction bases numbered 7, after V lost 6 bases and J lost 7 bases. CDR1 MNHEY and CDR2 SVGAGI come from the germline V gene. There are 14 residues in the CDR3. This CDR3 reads CASRKTGAGGELFF. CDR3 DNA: TGTGCCAGCAGGAAGACAGGGGCCGGCGGGGAGCTGTTTTTT.

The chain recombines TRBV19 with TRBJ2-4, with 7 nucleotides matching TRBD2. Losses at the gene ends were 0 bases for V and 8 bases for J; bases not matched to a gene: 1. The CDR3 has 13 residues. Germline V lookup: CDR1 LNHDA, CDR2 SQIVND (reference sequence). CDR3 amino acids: CASSIESGDIQYF. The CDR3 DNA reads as TGTGCCAGTAGTATAGAGAGCGGGGACATTCAGTACTTC.

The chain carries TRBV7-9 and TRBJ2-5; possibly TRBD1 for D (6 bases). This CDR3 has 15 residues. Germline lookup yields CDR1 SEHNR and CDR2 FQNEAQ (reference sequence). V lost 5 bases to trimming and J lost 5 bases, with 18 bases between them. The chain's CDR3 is CASSATQGAGETQYF. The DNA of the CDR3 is TGTGCCAGCAGCGCGACACAGGGTGCCGGGGAGACCCAGTACTTC.

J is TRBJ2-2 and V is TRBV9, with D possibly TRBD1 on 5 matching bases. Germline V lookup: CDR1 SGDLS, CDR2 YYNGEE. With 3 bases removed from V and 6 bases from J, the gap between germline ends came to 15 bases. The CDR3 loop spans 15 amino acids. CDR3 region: CASSGGQGIPGELFF. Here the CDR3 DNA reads TGTGCCAGCAGCGGTGGGCAGGGTATCCCCGGGGAGCTGTTTTTT.